The 10 T cell receptor beta chains below all came from one sample that was sequenced in a study of blood T cell repertoires in COVID-19. Sequencing used immunoSEQ multiplex PCR; TCRdb keeps in-frame clones, though not all of them. This table holds fewer than 60,000 clones, roughly 80% found once. The sequencing input was peripheral blood. The receptor set was obtained from a man aged 55-75 years with acute or convalescent COVID-19.

The chain employs TRBV9 and TRBJ2-1; TRBD2 agrees at 13 bases. V lost 3 bases, J lost 4 bases, and 7 bases stayed unmatched. The germline CDR1 and CDR2 sequences are SGDLS and YYNGEE. The CDR3 runs to 17 residues. In DNA form, the CDR3 reads TGTGCCAGCAGCGCCACGACTAGCGGGGGGCCGTACAATGAGCAGTTCTTC. The encoded protein is CASSATTSGGPYNEQFF.

The chain combines TRBV14 with TRBJ1-2; no clear D. The CDR3 runs 12 residues. CDR1 SGHDN and CDR2 FVKESK come from the germline V gene. V was trimmed by 0 bases and J by 4 bases, leaving 3 bases between them. This CDR3 is CASSQDSYGYTF. CDR3 nucleotide sequence: TGTGCCAGCAGCCAAGATAGCTATGGCTACACCTTC.

This chain links TRBV4-1 with TRBJ1-3, with a tentative D call TRBD1 (5 bases). This CDR3 comprises 14 residues. Trimming took off 0 bases at V and 2 bases at J, with 5 bases between the two ends. The germline CDR1 and CDR2 sequences are MGHRA and YSYEKL. The CDR3 spells CASSQETAGNTIYF. For the CDR3, the DNA is TGCGCCAGCAGCCAAGAGACAGCTGGAAACACCATATATTTT.

The rearrangement uses TRBV11-2 and TRBJ1-4, with D maybe TRBD1 (6 bases). This CDR3 has 14 residues. Germline V lookup: CDR1 SGHAT, CDR2 FQNNGV. Trimming removed 3 bases from V and 7 bases from J, with 12 bases in between. The DNA of the CDR3 is TGTGCCAGCAGCTTTGGACAGACGGGTGAAAAACTGTTTTTT. It yields the protein CASSFGQTGEKLFF.

The chain carries TRBV28 and TRBJ1-5; D unclear. The length of the CDR3 is 15 residues. CDR1 and CDR2 from the germline V gene are MDHEN and SYDVKM. V was clipped by 3 bases and J by 0 bases, with 9 bases between them. CDR3 sequence: CASSFGKISNQPQHF. As DNA, the CDR3 is TGTGCCAGCAGTTTTGGCAAGATTAGCAATCAGCCCCAGCATTTT.

The chain joins TRBV7-6 to TRBJ1-1, with TRBD1 matching 12 bases. Germline assignment: CDR1 SGHVS and CDR2 FNYEAQ. V was clipped by 5 bases and J by 3 bases; unmatched bases: 7. The CDR3 contains 16 residues. CDR3 nucleotides: TGTGCCAGCAGCCCCGGGACAGGGGGCGTTTACACTGAAGCTTTCTTT. Amino acid sequence: CASSPGTGGVYTEAFF.

On this clone: This CDR3 is also generated by other DNA sequences in the sample. This chain connects TRBV5-1 to TRBJ2-1, with a possible D match to TRBD1 (5 bases). Germline values: CDR1 SGHRS, CDR2 YFSETQ. The CDR3 is 14 residues long. V was cut by 0 bases and J by 4 bases, with 8 bases left in between. In DNA form, the CDR3 reads TGCGCCAGCAGCTTGGGACAGATTTACAATGAGCAGTTCTTC. It translates to CASSLGQIYNEQFF. Variable domain in full (rest from reference TRBV5-1 and TRBJ2-1): KAGVTQTPRYLIKTRGQQVTLSCSPISGHRSVSWYQQTPGQGLQFLFEYFSETQRNKGNFPGRFSGRQFSNSRSEMNVSTLELGDSALYLCASSLGQIYNEQFFGPGTRLTVL.

The V gene is TRBV18, the J gene TRBJ1-5, with 7 bases matching TRBD1. Per the germline V gene, CDR1 is KGHSH and CDR2 is LQKENI. The CDR3 has 13 amino acids. The junction had 0 bases not matched to a gene; V was cut back by 2 bases and J by 5 bases. The CDR3 protein is CASSPTGDQPQHF. As DNA, the CDR3 is TGTGCCAGCTCACCAACAGGGGATCAGCCCCAGCATTTT.

The chain couples TRBV27 to TRBJ2-7; D is perhaps TRBD1 (5 bases). V was clipped by 2 bases and J by 1 base, with 6 bases between them. Germline V gene lookup returns CDR1 MNHEY and CDR2 SMNVEV (reference sequence). The CDR3 spans 13 residues. CDR3 bases: TGTGCCAGCAGTTTACGGACATCCTACGAGCAGTACTTC. Encoded protein: CASSLRTSYEQYF.

This rearrangement joins TRBV18 to TRBJ2-4; TRBD2 is a possible D gene (5 bases). The CDR3 runs 14 residues. Germline CDR1 and CDR2: KGHSH and LQKENI. Trimming cost V 3 bases and J 8 bases, with 14 bases left between them. In DNA, the CDR3 is TGTGCCAGCTCACCCCTGGACTCACGGGACATTCAGTACTTC. It encodes CASSPLDSRDIQYF.